This T cell receptor beta chain was retrieved from a study of cytomegalovirus exposure and HLA in healthy donors. Across the whole study: HLA-typed donors were the source of 82 million or so unique TCRs, which an early data release held. Study-level findings and limits: Upon later analysis, TCR association rates were observed to vary by HLA locus, being highest for DRB1 and lowest for HLA-C. Sequences of the TCR beta chain were said to predict the HLA-A and HLA-B alleles of most subjects accurately.

Points on this clone: Its matching antigen is unknown.

The CDR3 runs to 13 residues. Germline-derived CDR1 and CDR2 are SEHNR and FQNEAQ (reference sequence). The V end lost 4 bases, the J end lost 7 bases, and 13 bases lay between the germline ends. 13 Jbeta primers and 60 Vbeta primers were used for the PCR. Assay used: immunoSEQ multiplex PCR; TCRdb lists only in-frame clones, some missing. The table lists approximately 100,000 clones, 60% to 80% of them singletons. V and J are TRBV7-9 and TRBJ1-1, with D possibly TRBD1 on 6 matching bases. The sequencing sample was made of PBMCs. This clonotype was obtained from a man in his 60s in good health and CMV-seropositive. The CDR3 loop reads CASSSIRQVEAFF. CDR3 nucleotide sequence: TGTGCCAGCAGCTCGATAAGACAGGTTGAAGCTTTCTTT.